One and the same sample provided the 29 T cell receptor beta chains below, sequenced in a study of shared clonotypes between healthy human individuals. Naive CD8 cells comprised CD45RO-negative, CCR7-positively selected cells, excluding terminally differentiated effector memory CD45RA+ cells. Method: immunoSEQ multiplex PCR; TCRdb's copy keeps in-frame clones and lacks some. Of roughly 2.1 million clones detected, approximately 94% appear once; the ten largest clones hold 1.7%. Sequences were obtained from naive CD8+ T cells from PBMCs. All receptors come from a man in his late teens or twenties in good health. Some clones in this sample may be carry-over from other donors' samples.

This chain links TRBV30 with TRBJ1-2; no clear D. CDR1 is GTSNPN, CDR2 SVGIG, per germline (reference sequence). CDR3 size: 14 residues. Deletions cut 2 bases from V and 0 bases from J, with 10 bases between. Here the CDR3 DNA reads TGTGCCTGGAGTCCCTTGAGGGCTAACTATGGCTACACCTTC. Protein product: CAWSPLRANYGYTF.

Points on this clone: The same CDR3 arises from other DNA sequences in this sample as well. V usage is TRBV11-2 and J usage is TRBJ2-7, with TRBD1 identical over 9 bases. V lost 4 bases to trimming and J lost 3 bases; unmatched junction nucleotides: 1. This CDR3 has 13 residues. Germline V gives CDR1 SGHAT, CDR2 FQNNGV. CDR3 in DNA: TGTGCCAGCAGCTGGGGACAGGGCTACGAGCAGTACTTC. This translates into CASSWGQGYEQYF.

The rearrangement uses TRBV29-1 and TRBJ2-2; D unresolved. The CDR3 runs to 13 residues. V shed 4 bases and J shed 6 bases, with 12 bases lying between them. Germline lookup yields CDR1 SQVTM and CDR2 ANQGSEA. CDR3 nucleotide sequence: TGCAGCGTTGTCGCTAGTTTTGCCGGGGAGCTGTTTTTT. Protein: CSVVASFAGELFF.

As to this clone: The same CDR3 can be traced to other DNA sequences in this sample. DNA for the CDR3: TGTGCCAGCAGCTCTCGACAGGGAGGGACAGATACGCAGTATTTT. Translating it yields CASSSRQGGTDTQYF. The chain carries TRBV7-9 and TRBJ2-3; the D call may be TRBD1 or TRBD2 (7 bases each). V was trimmed by 4 bases and J by 3 bases, leaving 14 bases between them. CDR3 length: 15 amino acids. Germline assignment: CDR1 SEHNR and CDR2 FQNEAQ (reference sequence). The whole variable domain, filled in from reference TRBV7-9 and TRBJ2-3, reads DTGVSQNPRHKITKRGQNVTFRCDPISEHNRLYWYRQTLGQGPEFLTYFQNEAQLEKSRLLSDRFSAERPKGSFSTLEIQRTEQGDSAMYLCASSSRQGGTDTQYFGPGTRLTVL.

The V call is TRBV6-6, the J call TRBJ2-3, with unresolved D. Germline V CDR1 and CDR2: MNHNY, SVGAGI (reference sequence). The CDR3 has 13 residues. V was cut by 6 bases and J by 2 bases, with 9 bases left in between. Written as DNA, the CDR3 is TGTGCCAGCAGCAACCTCTACACAGATACGCAGTATTTT. Its translation is CASSNLYTDTQYF.

This chain connects TRBV6-6 to TRBJ1-4, with a tentative D call TRBD1 (5 bases). Per germline, CDR1 MNHNY and CDR2 SVGAGI (reference sequence). Trimming pared 1 base from V and 8 bases from J, leaving 14 bases between. This CDR3 has 15 amino acids. In DNA, the CDR3 is TGTGCCAGCAGTTACTTTGCCCCCGGGGGGGAAAAACTGTTTTTT. Protein: CASSYFAPGGEKLFF.

The V and J genes are TRBV10-3 and TRBJ1-2; D might be TRBD1 (5 bases). Germline loops: CDR1 ENHRY, CDR2 SYGVKD. The V gene lost 10 bases and the J gene lost 1 base, with 16 bases spanning the gap. The CDR3 is 14 residues long. In DNA form, the CDR3 reads TGTGCCACCCAGGGTCCAGACAATAACTATGGCTACACCTTC. It codes for CATQGPDNNYGYTF.

The chain has TRBV5-1 and TRBJ2-1; weak D call: TRBD1 (6 bases). CDR3 length: 16 amino acids. The ends were cut back, 4 bases at V and 0 bases at J, with 14 bases in the middle. Germline V gene lookup returns CDR1 SGHRS and CDR2 YFSETQ. CDR3 in DNA: TGCGCCAGCAGCCCTGACAGGCCGAGCTCCTACAATGAGCAGTTCTTC. Translated: CASSPDRPSSYNEQFF. Full variable domain (rest looked up from reference TRBV5-1 and TRBJ2-1): KAGVTQTPRYLIKTRGQQVTLSCSPISGHRSVSWYQQTPGQGLQFLFEYFSETQRNKGNFPGRFSGRQFSNSRSEMNVSTLELGDSALYLCASSPDRPSSYNEQFFGPGTRLTVL.

Note on this clone: This sample also contains other DNA sequences that code for the same CDR3. The V call is TRBV27, the J call TRBJ2-7; 11 bases are shared with TRBD1. Germline CDR1 and CDR2: MNHEY and SMNVEV (reference sequence). The CDR3 sequence is 14 residues long. J lost 3 bases, V lost 4 bases, and 2 bases had no gene match. The CDR3 bases are TGTGCCAGCAGTTCAGGGACAGGGGGCTACGAGCAGTACTTC. This translates into CASSSGTGGYEQYF.

The chain has TRBV18 and TRBJ2-7; D gene uncertain. Germline CDR1 reads KGHSH; CDR2 reads LQKENI. The CDR3 covers 13 residues. Trimming stripped 2 bases from V and 7 bases from J, with 12 bases between. For the CDR3, the DNA is TGTGCCAGCTCACCAAACAGTTTGGGGGAGCAGTACTTC. Translation: CASSPNSLGEQYF.

The chain links TRBV4-1 to TRBJ2-1; TRBD2 matches at 13 bases. From germline, CDR1 is MGHRA and CDR2 YSYEKL. The CDR3 spans 19 residues. The trim removed 4 bases at V and 7 bases at J, leaving 16 bases unmatched. CDR3 coding DNA: TGCGCCAGCAGCCCAAGACTAGCGGGAGGAAAATTTTTCGTGAATGAGCAGTTCTTC. Translation gives CASSPRLAGGKFFVNEQFF.

The chain joins TRBV28 to TRBJ2-7, with TRBD1 identical over 9 bases. After removal of 6 bases from V and 2 bases from J, the junction contained 8 bases not matched to a gene. This CDR3 is 15 amino acids long. The germline V gene encodes CDR1 MDHEN and CDR2 SYDVKM. The CDR3 coding sequence is TGTGCCAGCAGACTCAACAGGGGGCTAACCTACGAGCAGTACTTC. Protein product: CASRLNRGLTYEQYF. The entire variable domain, with the rest obtained from reference TRBV28 and TRBJ2-7, is as follows: DVKVTQSSRYLVKRTGEKVFLECVQDMDHENMFWYRQDPGLGLRLIYFSYDVKMKEKGDIPEGYSVSREKKERFSLILESASTNQTSMYLCASRLNRGLTYEQYFGPGTRLTVT.

CDR3: CASSGSVNYGYTF. The DNA for the CDR3 is TGTGCCAGCAGCGGATCCGTTAACTATGGCTACACCTTC. The chain carries TRBV9 and TRBJ1-2; unclear D gene. With 3 bases removed from V and 1 base from J, the gap between germline ends came to 7 bases. This CDR3 has 13 amino acids. Germline lookup yields CDR1 SGDLS and CDR2 YYNGEE.

This chain uses TRBV7-9 with TRBJ2-1, with TRBD2 identical over 10 bases. In germline, CDR1 is SEHNR, CDR2 FQNEAQ (reference sequence). Germline trimming cut 0 bases from V and 5 bases from J; bases unmatched to any gene: 1. The CDR3 is 15 amino acids. In nucleotides, the CDR3 is TGTGCCAGCAGCTTAGCTCTAGCGGGGGACAATGAGCAGTTCTTC. The encoded protein is CASSLALAGDNEQFF. Full variable domain (outside the CDR3, taken from reference TRBV7-9 and TRBJ2-1): DTGVSQNPRHKITKRGQNVTFRCDPISEHNRLYWYRQTLGQGPEFLTYFQNEAQLEKSRLLSDRFSAERPKGSFSTLEIQRTEQGDSAMYLCASSLALAGDNEQFFGPGTRLTVL.

This sequence joins TRBV9 and TRBJ2-7, with D perhaps given as TRBD1 or TRBD2 (5 bases each). The CDR3 has 14 amino acids. V shed 3 bases and J shed 4 bases, with 14 bases lying between them. The V gene's germline CDR1 is SGDLS and CDR2 YYNGEE. The DNA of the CDR3 is TGTGCCAGCAGCGAGTACCGGGACGGATACGAGCAGTACTTC. Amino acids: CASSEYRDGYEQYF.

The chain is built from TRBV6-1 and TRBJ2-3; 7 nucleotides align to TRBD1. Germline V gives CDR1 MNHNS, CDR2 SASEGT. The CDR3 length is 15 residues. The V gene end was trimmed by 5 bases and the J gene end by 0 bases; junction bases not matched to a gene: 5. The CDR3 spells CASSRDSSSTDTQYF. CDR3 sequence (DNA): TGTGCCAGCAGTAGGGACAGCTCGAGCACAGATACGCAGTATTTT.

The chain recombines TRBV29-1 with TRBJ1-1; D perhaps matches TRBD1 (6 bases). V shed 5 bases and J shed 7 bases, with 11 bases lying between them. CDR3 length: 11 residues. Germline loops: CDR1 SQVTM, CDR2 ANQGSEA. The CDR3 DNA reads TGCAGCGTTACTCAGGGGTTTGAAGCTTTCTTT. Protein: CSVTQGFEAFF.

The V gene is TRBV19, the J gene TRBJ2-1, with TRBD2 matching over 7 bases. The CDR3 loop spans 15 amino acids. From germline, CDR1 is LNHDA and CDR2 SQIVND (reference sequence). V gave up 5 bases and J gave up 0 bases; unmatched junction bases: 4. The chain's CDR3 is CASSPRDYSYNEQFF. The CDR3 nucleotides are TGTGCCAGTAGTCCCCGGGACTACTCCTACAATGAGCAGTTCTTC.

The V call is TRBV7-9, the J call TRBJ1-3, with 9 nucleotides matching TRBD1. Germline V gene lookup returns CDR1 SEHNR and CDR2 FQNEAQ (reference sequence). CDR3 length: 19 amino acids. V lost 4 bases, J lost 4 bases, and 17 bases stayed unmatched. CDR3 in amino acids: CASSSPTKTGGGVGNTIYF. The CDR3, as DNA: TGTGCCAGCAGCTCTCCAACAAAGACAGGGGGTGGAGTAGGAAACACCATATATTTT. The whole variable domain, remainder taken from reference TRBV7-9 and TRBJ1-3, is DTGVSQNPRHKITKRGQNVTFRCDPISEHNRLYWYRQTLGQGPEFLTYFQNEAQLEKSRLLSDRFSAERPKGSFSTLEIQRTEQGDSAMYLCASSSPTKTGGGVGNTIYFGEGSWLTVV.

As concerns this clone: The same CDR3 arises from other DNA sequences in this sample as well. This chain links TRBV5-1 with TRBJ1-1; D is unclear. CDR3 size: 14 residues. CDR1 SGHRS and CDR2 YFSETQ come from the germline V gene. Trimming shortened V by 0 bases and J by 0 bases, and 6 bases separated the two germline ends. CDR3: CASSLGTVNTEAFF. CDR3 bases: TGCGCCAGCAGCTTGGGGACGGTGAACACTGAAGCTTTCTTT.

V usage is TRBV4-3 and J usage is TRBJ2-3; 12 positions match TRBD2. The germline V gene has CDR1 LGHNA and CDR2 YSLEER. The CDR3 is 17 residues long. The V segment lost 0 bases and the J segment 4 bases; nucleotides outside the gene matches: 5. CDR3 protein: CASSQDGASGRADTQYF. CDR3 nucleotides: TGCGCCAGCAGCCAAGATGGCGCTAGCGGGAGGGCAGATACGCAGTATTTT.

The J gene is TRBJ2-3, the V gene TRBV4-2; D is undetermined. The CDR3 consists of 11 residues. Trimming left V 0 bases short and J 8 bases short, with 3 bases between. Germline CDR1 and CDR2: LGHNA and YNFKEQ. CDR3 protein: CASSQDRTQYF. CDR3 nucleotides: TGTGCCAGCAGCCAAGATCGTACGCAGTATTTT.

The gene calls are TRBV4-3 and TRBJ2-3, with TRBD1 identical over 8 bases. The CDR3 consists of 16 residues. The V and J ends lost 0 bases and 4 bases, in that order; junction bases with no gene match: 6. CDR1 LGHNA and CDR2 YSLEER come from the germline V gene. The CDR3 sequence: CASSQDAGQGADTQYF. The DNA of the CDR3 is TGCGCCAGCAGCCAAGATGCCGGACAGGGCGCAGATACGCAGTATTTT.

In DNA form, the CDR3 reads TGTGCCAGCAGCTTAGAGGGGACAGGGTATTGGACCCAGTACTTC. As protein: CASSLEGTGYWTQYF. The rearrangement links TRBV7-8 to TRBJ2-5, with 9 bases lining up with TRBD1. CDR1 and CDR2 from the germline V gene are SGHVS and FQNEAQ. V lost 1 base and J lost 7; bases outside the gene matches: 7. This CDR3 region has 15 residues.

This sequence joins TRBV5-6 and TRBJ1-1, with D tentatively TRBD1 (5 bases). The CDR3 length is 15 residues. Germline CDR1 reads SGHDT; CDR2 reads YYEEEE. V was shortened by 4 bases and J by 2 bases, with 15 bases between the two germline ends. CDR3 in DNA: TGTGCCAGCAGCGAATCAGGGTTGAAAAACACTGAAGCTTTCTTT. It codes for CASSESGLKNTEAFF.

This clone was detected only once. This chain connects TRBV25-1 to TRBJ2-7; 7 nucleotides agree with TRBD1. CDR3 length: 13 amino acids. The trim removed 10 bases at V and 4 bases at J, leaving 10 bases unmatched. CDR1 MGHDK and CDR2 SYGVNS come from the germline V gene. The chain's CDR3 is CATTPRGRYEQYF. The CDR3 nucleotides are TGTGCCACCACGCCGAGGGGGCGTTACGAGCAGTACTTC.

This clone was recorded a few times. The gene calls are TRBV9 and TRBJ1-1, with no clear D. The germline CDR1 and CDR2 sequences are SGDLS and YYNGEE. Trimming left V 0 bases short and J 3 bases short, with 18 bases between. This CDR3 is 17 amino acids long. The CDR3 region is CASSVGGQPSWDTEAFF. CDR3 DNA sequence: TGTGCCAGCAGCGTAGGTGGGCAGCCCTCATGGGACACTGAAGCTTTCTTT.

The chain is built from TRBV7-6 and TRBJ2-7, with 7 bases that match TRBD2. The germline V gene encodes CDR1 SGHVS and CDR2 FNYEAQ. After removal of 4 bases from V and 7 bases from J, the junction contained 7 bases not matched to a gene. CDR3 length: 13 amino acids. CDR3 sequence (DNA): TGTGCCAGCAGCTCCCTCCCGGGGGGAGAGCAGTACTTC. This translates into CASSSLPGGEQYF.

The genes are TRBV6-1 and TRBJ2-3, with no clear D. The CDR3 covers 13 residues. V was trimmed by 6 bases and J by 2 bases, leaving 9 bases between them. CDR1 is MNHNS and CDR2 is SASEGT in the germline V gene. CDR3 bases: TGTGCCAGCAGATCCCTACCCACAGATACGCAGTATTTT. Protein product: CASRSLPTDTQYF.